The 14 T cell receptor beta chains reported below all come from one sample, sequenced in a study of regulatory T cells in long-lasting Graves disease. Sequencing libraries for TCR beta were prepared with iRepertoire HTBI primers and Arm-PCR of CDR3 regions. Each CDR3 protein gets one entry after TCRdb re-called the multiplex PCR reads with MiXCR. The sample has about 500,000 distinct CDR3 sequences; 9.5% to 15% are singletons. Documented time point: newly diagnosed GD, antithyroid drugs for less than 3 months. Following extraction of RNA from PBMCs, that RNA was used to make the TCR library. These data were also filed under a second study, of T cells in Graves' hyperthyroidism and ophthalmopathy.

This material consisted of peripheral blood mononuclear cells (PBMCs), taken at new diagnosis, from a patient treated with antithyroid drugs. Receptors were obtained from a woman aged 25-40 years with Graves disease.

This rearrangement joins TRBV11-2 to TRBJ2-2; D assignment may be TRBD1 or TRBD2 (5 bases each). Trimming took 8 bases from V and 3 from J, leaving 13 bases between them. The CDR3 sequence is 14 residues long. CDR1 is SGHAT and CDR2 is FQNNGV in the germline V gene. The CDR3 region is CASGTMADTGELFF. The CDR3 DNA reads TGTGCCAGCGGGACGATGGCGGACACCGGGGAGCTGTTTTTT.

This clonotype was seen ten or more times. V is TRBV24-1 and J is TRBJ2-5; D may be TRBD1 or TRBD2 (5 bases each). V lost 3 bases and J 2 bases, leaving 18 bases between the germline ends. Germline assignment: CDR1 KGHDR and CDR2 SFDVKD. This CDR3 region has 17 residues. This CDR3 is CATSDRGGRQGQETQYF. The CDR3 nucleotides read TGTGCCACCAGTGATCGTGGAGGTCGCCAGGGACAAGAGACCCAGTACTTC.

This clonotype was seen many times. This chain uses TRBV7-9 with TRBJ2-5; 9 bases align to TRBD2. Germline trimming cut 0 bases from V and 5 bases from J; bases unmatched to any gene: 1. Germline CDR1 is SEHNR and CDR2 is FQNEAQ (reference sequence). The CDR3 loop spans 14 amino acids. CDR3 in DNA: TGTGCCAGCAGCTTAGCGGCGGGGGGGGAGACCCAGTACTTC. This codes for CASSLAAGGETQYF.

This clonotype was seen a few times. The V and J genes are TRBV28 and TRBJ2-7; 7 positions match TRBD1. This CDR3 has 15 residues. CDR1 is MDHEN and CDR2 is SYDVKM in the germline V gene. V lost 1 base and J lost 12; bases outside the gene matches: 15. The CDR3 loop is CASSLSRNTGASWYF. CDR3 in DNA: TGTGCCAGCAGTTTATCCAGGAATACAGGGGCCTCCTGGTACTTC.

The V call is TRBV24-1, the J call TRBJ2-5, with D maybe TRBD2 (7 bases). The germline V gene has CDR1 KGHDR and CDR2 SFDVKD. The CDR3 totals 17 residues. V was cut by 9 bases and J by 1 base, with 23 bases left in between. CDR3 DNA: TGTGCCACCTCCGGGGGGCTAGCGGAACCTTTCCAAGAGACCCAGTACTTC. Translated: CATSGGLAEPFQETQYF.

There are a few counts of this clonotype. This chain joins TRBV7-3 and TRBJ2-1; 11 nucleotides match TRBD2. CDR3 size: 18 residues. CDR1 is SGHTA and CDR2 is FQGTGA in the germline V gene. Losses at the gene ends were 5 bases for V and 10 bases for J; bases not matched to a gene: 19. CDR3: CASSLQGARGTSGFEQFF. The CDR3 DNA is TGTGCCAGCAGCCTACAGGGGGCTAGGGGGACTAGCGGTTTCGAGCAGTTCTTC.

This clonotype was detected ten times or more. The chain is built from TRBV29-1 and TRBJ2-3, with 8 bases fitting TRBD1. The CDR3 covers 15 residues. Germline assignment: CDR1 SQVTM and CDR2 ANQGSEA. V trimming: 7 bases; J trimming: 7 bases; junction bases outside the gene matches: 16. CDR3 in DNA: TGCAGCGCGAAATCCGGGACAGGATTATCATATACGCAGTATTTT. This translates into CSAKSGTGLSYTQYF.

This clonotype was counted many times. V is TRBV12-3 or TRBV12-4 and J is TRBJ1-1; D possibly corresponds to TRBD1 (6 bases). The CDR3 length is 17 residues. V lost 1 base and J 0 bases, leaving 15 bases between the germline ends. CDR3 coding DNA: TGTGCCAGCAGTTTAGGGGGGGCCGGGACATTGAACACTGAAGCTTTCTTT. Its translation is CASSLGGAGTLNTEAFF.

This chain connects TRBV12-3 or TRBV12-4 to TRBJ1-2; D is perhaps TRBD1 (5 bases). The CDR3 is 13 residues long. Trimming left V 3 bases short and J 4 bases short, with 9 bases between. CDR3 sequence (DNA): TGTGCCAGCAGTTTTAGGGACCGCTATGGCTACACCTTC. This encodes CASSFRDRYGYTF.

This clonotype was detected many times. CDR3 sequence (DNA): TGTGCCAGCAGCTACCAGGGGAGCACAGATACGCAGTATTTT. Translation gives CASSYQGSTDTQYF. The chain has TRBV27 and TRBJ2-3, with D possibly TRBD1 on 6 matching bases. V was shortened by 6 bases and J by 0 bases, with 10 bases between the two germline ends. Germline CDR1 is MNHEY and CDR2 is SMNVEV (reference sequence). The CDR3 totals 14 residues.

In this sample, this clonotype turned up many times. The CDR3 reads CASSLSPRYWQYF. DNA of the CDR3: TGTGCCAGCAGTTTATCACCCAGGTACTGGCAGTACTTC. J is TRBJ2-7 and V is TRBV28; no clear D gene. V was trimmed by 1 base and J by 9 bases, leaving 13 bases between them. The CDR3 is made up of 13 amino acids. Per the germline V gene, CDR1 is MDHEN and CDR2 is SYDVKM.

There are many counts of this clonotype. The CDR3 region is CSAGKGPRELFF. CDR3 in DNA: TGCAGTGCTGGAAAGGGGCCCAGGGAGCTGTTTTTT. The chain carries TRBV20-1 and TRBJ2-2; tentatively, D is TRBD1 (5 bases). Deletions cut 5 bases from V and 9 bases from J, with 13 bases between. The germline CDR1 and CDR2 sequences are DFQATT and SNEGSKA (reference sequence). This CDR3 contains 12 residues.

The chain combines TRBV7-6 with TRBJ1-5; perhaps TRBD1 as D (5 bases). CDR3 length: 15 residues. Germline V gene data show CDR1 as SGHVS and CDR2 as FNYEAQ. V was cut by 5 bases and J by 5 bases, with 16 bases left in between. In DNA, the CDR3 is TGTGCCAGCAGCGCAGGGAGCAGAACCCATCAGCCCCAGCATTTT. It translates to CASSAGSRTHQPQHF.

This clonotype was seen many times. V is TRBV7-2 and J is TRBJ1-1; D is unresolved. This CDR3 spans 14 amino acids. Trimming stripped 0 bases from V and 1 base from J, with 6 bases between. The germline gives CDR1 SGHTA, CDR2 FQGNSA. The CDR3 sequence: CASSLAASNTEAFF. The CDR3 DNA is TGTGCCAGCAGCTTAGCGGCATCGAACACTGAAGCTTTCTTT.